These 31 T cell receptor beta chains came from one sample sequenced in a study of CD8+CD57+ T cells in acquired aplastic anemia. TCR beta VDJ combinations and CDR3 sequences were profiled from genomic DNA. MiXCR, run by TCRdb on the reads, gives a single entry per CDR3 protein. The repertoire holds some 120,000 distinct CDR3 sequences, with 48% as singletons. Sequences were obtained from sorted CD4+, CD8+, or CD8+CD57+ T cells (not recorded which) from PBMCs. These TCRs come from a human donor in good health, serving as a control.

In this sample, this clonotype turned up many times. This chain connects TRBV6-1 to TRBJ1-2; TRBD1 matches at 11 bases. Per the germline V gene, CDR1 is MNHNS and CDR2 is SASEGT. The V and J ends lost 9 bases and 8 bases, in that order; junction bases with no gene match: 11. The CDR3 spans 14 residues. Here the CDR3 DNA reads TGTGCCAGTAGGGGGGACAGGGGGTCGGAAGGCTACACCTTC. It is translated as CASRGDRGSEGYTF.

The V gene is TRBV7-3, the J gene TRBJ1-1; D remains unclear. This CDR3 is 13 amino acids long. Trimming pared 5 bases from V and 1 base from J, leaving 8 bases between. Germline values: CDR1 SGHTA, CDR2 FQGTGA. The CDR3 DNA sequence: TGTGCCAGCAGCCCACACCCGAACACTGAAGCTTTCTTT. This translates into CASSPHPNTEAFF.

The genes are TRBV19 and TRBJ2-2; D not resolved. Germline lookup yields CDR1 LNHDA and CDR2 SQIVND (reference sequence). With 2 bases removed from V and 6 bases from J, the gap between germline ends came to 19 bases. This CDR3 has 17 amino acids. Here the CDR3 DNA reads TGTGCCAGTAGTATAATTGGACCCATACCCCGGCCCGGGGAGCTGTTTTTT. Residues: CASSIIGPIPRPGELFF.

This clonotype came up many times. The chain combines TRBV20-1 with TRBJ1-6; possible D gene TRBD1, 6 bases. V dropped 4 bases and J dropped 5 bases, with 12 bases sitting between them. The CDR3 runs 14 residues. CDR1 and CDR2 (germline): DFQATT, SNEGSKA (reference sequence). CDR3 coding DNA: TGCAGTGCTATACGACAGGCCCATAATTCACCCCTCCACTTT. Its protein is CSAIRQAHNSPLHF.

This clonotype has ten or more counts. V and J are TRBV29-1 and TRBJ2-3, with D unresolved. This CDR3 has 12 residues. Germline values: CDR1 SQVTM, CDR2 ANQGSEA. V lost 5 bases and J lost 1, with 7 bases in between. CDR3 region: CSVNPRTDTQYF. In DNA form, the CDR3 reads TGCAGCGTTAATCCACGCACAGATACGCAGTATTTT.

This CDR3 is CASSFTDDRYGYTF. In nucleotides, the CDR3 is TGTGCCAGCAGTTTCACAGACGACAGATATGGCTACACCTTC. The V and J genes are TRBV12-3 or TRBV12-4 and TRBJ1-2; possible D gene TRBD1, 5 bases. Trimming cost V 3 bases and J 5 bases, with 13 bases left between them. The CDR3 totals 14 residues.

Only one count was recorded for this clonotype. The V call is TRBV19, the J call TRBJ2-1; 8 bases line up with TRBD1. Germline loops: CDR1 LNHDA, CDR2 SQIVND (reference sequence). The trim removed 3 bases at V and 6 bases at J, leaving 4 bases unmatched. The CDR3 runs to 14 residues. CDR3 nucleotide sequence: TGTGCCAGTAGTATGTACGGACAGGGCAATGAGCAGTTCTTC. Amino acid sequence: CASSMYGQGNEQFF.

J is TRBJ2-5 and V is TRBV25-1, with 7 bases fitting TRBD2. Unmatched junction bases numbered 4, after V lost 1 base and J lost 5 bases. There are 14 residues in the CDR3. Per the germline V gene, CDR1 is MGHDK and CDR2 is SYGVNS. CDR3 nucleotide sequence: TGTGCCAGCAGTGAATTCTGGCGGGGGGAGACCCAGTACTTC. It is translated as CASSEFWRGETQYF.

This clonotype appeared a single time. This sequence joins TRBV2 and TRBJ1-4; maybe TRBD1 (5 bases). Germline CDR1 reads SNHLY; CDR2 reads FYNNEI. The CDR3 spans 12 residues. The ends were cut back, 6 bases at V and 4 bases at J, with 6 bases in the middle. The DNA of the CDR3 is TGTGCCAGCAGGGGGGATAATGAAAAACTGTTTTTT. Translated: CASRGDNEKLFF.

With respect to this clonotype: The junction and the germline gene differ at one end; a read error may be behind it. This chain links TRBV5-4 with TRBJ2-3, with TRBD2 identical over 7 bases. The CDR3 sequence is 15 residues long. The germline V gene has CDR1 SGHNT and CDR2 YYREEE (reference sequence). CDR3 bases: TGCGCCAGCAGCTTGAAACCAGCGGGAACAGATACGCAGTATTTT. Translated, it gives CASSLKPAGTDTQYF.

Regarding this clonotype: Sequence at one end of the junction differs from germline and may be a read error. V and J are TRBV2 and TRBJ2-7; maybe TRBD1 (5 bases). Germline V gene sequence: CDR1 SNHLY, CDR2 FYNNEI. This CDR3 has 10 residues. CDR3 loop: CASSEGGDRF. In DNA, the CDR3 is TGTGCCAGCAGTGAAGGGGGCGACCGCTTC.

The J gene is TRBJ1-2, the V gene TRBV7-9; 7 bases match TRBD1. Germline lookup yields CDR1 SEHNR and CDR2 FQNEAQ (reference sequence). The J segment lost 0 bases and the V segment lost 3 bases, leaving 1 base of the junction unmatched. CDR3 length: 14 amino acids. In nucleotides, the CDR3 is TGTGCCAGCAGCTTTGGACAGGCTAACTATGGCTACACCTTC. Its translation: CASSFGQANYGYTF.

This sequence joins TRBV15 and TRBJ2-5, with 8 bases aligning to TRBD2. The junction had 4 bases not matched to a gene; V was cut back by 8 bases and J by 5 bases. Germline assignment: CDR1 LNHNV and CDR2 YYDKDF (reference sequence). This CDR3 spans 12 amino acids. The CDR3 nucleotides are TGTGCCACCGCTGCTAGCGGGGAGACCCAGTACTTC. Translation: CATAASGETQYF.

This clonotype was counted ten times or more. V is TRBV12-3 or TRBV12-4 and J is TRBJ2-7, with 8 bases that match TRBD1. The CDR3 spans 16 residues. V trimming: 0 bases; J trimming: 9 bases; junction bases outside the gene matches: 13. The CDR3 DNA reads as TGTGCCAGCAGTTTAGCGTGGGGACAGGCTGGGTCTGTGCAGTACTTC. Translation: CASSLAWGQAGSVQYF.

Comments on this clonotype: An end of the junction does not agree with germline; a read error may underlie this. The V call is TRBV20-1, the J call TRBJ1-4; TRBD1 might be the D (6 bases). CDR3 length: 15 amino acids. The germline gives CDR1 DFQATT, CDR2 SNEGSKA (reference sequence). This chain's CDR3 is CSARPSPGTNEELFF. DNA for the CDR3: TGCAGTGCTAGGCCCTCTCCGGGGACAAATGAAGAACTGTTTTTT.

Many counts were recorded for this clonotype. The chain links TRBV6-1 to TRBJ1-2; D is perhaps TRBD1 (6 bases). From germline, CDR1 is MNHNS and CDR2 SASEGT. With 7 bases removed from V and 4 bases from J, the gap between germline ends came to 16 bases. CDR3 size: 14 residues. The CDR3 sequence: CASTRGDLVYGYTF. The DNA for the CDR3 is TGTGCCAGCACCAGGGGTGATCTCGTCTATGGCTACACCTTC.

Ten or more counts support this clonotype. The rearrangement uses TRBV10-3 and TRBJ2-5; unclear D gene. The V gene's germline CDR1 is ENHRY and CDR2 SYGVKD. The CDR3 runs to 16 residues. Trimming removed 5 bases at V and 5 bases at J, with 21 bases between. CDR3 sequence (DNA): TGTGCCATCAGTCCCCCCTGCTTTCTACTTTTGGAGACCCAGTACTTC. Amino acid sequence: CAISPPCFLLLETQYF.

This clonotype was seen many times. The V gene is TRBV4-3, the J gene TRBJ1-6, with 7 positions matching TRBD1. The CDR3 is 15 amino acids. The germline V gene has CDR1 LGHNA and CDR2 YSLEER. V shed 1 base and J 7 bases; nucleotides not matched to a gene: 4. This chain's CDR3 is CASSQAGTVNSPLHF. In DNA form, the CDR3 reads TGCGCCAGCAGCCAAGCCGGGACAGTGAATTCACCCCTCCACTTT.

As to this clonotype: A much larger clonotype is one base distant, so this may be a read error. This chain connects TRBV6-2 or TRBV6-3 to TRBJ2-3, with TRBD2 as a possible D gene (7 bases). This CDR3 has 14 residues. From germline, CDR1 is MNHEY and CDR2 SVGEGT. V was pared by 8 bases and J by 2 bases, with 14 bases between. The CDR3 loop is CASSDGGPTDTQYF. The CDR3 DNA follows: TGTGCCAGCTCCGACGGGGGGCCCACAGATACGCAGTATTTT.

V is TRBV19 and J is TRBJ2-3; TRBD2 matches at 7 bases. V was pared by 0 bases and J by 4 bases, with 4 bases of the junction left unmatched. Germline loops: CDR1 LNHDA, CDR2 SQIVND (reference sequence). The CDR3 loop spans 15 amino acids. CDR3 in DNA: TGTGCCAGTAGTATAGACAGCCGGGGGGCAGATACGCAGTATTTT. This encodes CASSIDSRGADTQYF.

This clonotype was seen many times. V is TRBV4-2 and J is TRBJ1-2; no reliable D call. The germline V gene has CDR1 LGHNA and CDR2 YNFKEQ. Between the trimmed V and J ends, which lost 7 bases and 1 base, there was a span of 19 bases. CDR3 length: 16 residues. The CDR3 loop reads CASNHARQSLNYGYTF. CDR3 bases: TGTGCCAGCAACCACGCGCGGCAATCTCTTAACTATGGCTACACCTTC.

This clonotype occurred many times. The J gene is TRBJ2-7, the V gene TRBV6-1; TRBD1 agrees at 7 bases. The germline V gene has CDR1 MNHNS and CDR2 SASEGT. CDR3 length: 15 amino acids. V was clipped by 5 bases and J by 0 bases; unmatched bases: 7. CDR3: CASSRQGPSSYEQYF. CDR3 DNA: TGTGCCAGCAGTCGACAGGGCCCTAGCTCCTACGAGCAGTACTTC.

This clonotype was found many times. The chain recombines TRBV4-3 with TRBJ1-2; D is uncertain. CDR3 length: 15 amino acids. Looked up from germline, CDR1 is LGHNA and CDR2 is YSLEER. V was pared by 1 base and J by 7 bases, with 16 bases between. In DNA form, the CDR3 reads TGCGCCAGCAGCCAAGTTTCGGGTGTAGGCTCTGGCTACACCTTC. This sequence encodes CASSQVSGVGSGYTF.

The table lists this clonotype with many counts. The chain is built from TRBV6-5 and TRBJ1-3, with 7 nucleotides matching TRBD1. V shed 0 bases, J shed 0 bases, and the junction held 2 bases outside the gene matches. Looked up from germline, CDR1 is MNHEY and CDR2 is SVGAGI. This CDR3 comprises 16 residues. CDR3 nucleotides: TGTGCCAGCAGTTACTCAGGGGGCCGCTCTGGAAACACCATATATTTT. Its protein is CASSYSGGRSGNTIYF.

This chain links TRBV19 with TRBJ1-3, with 7 nucleotides matching TRBD1. Trimming at V came to 7 bases and at J to 6 bases, leaving 6 bases not matched to a gene. The germline V gene has CDR1 LNHDA and CDR2 SQIVND (reference sequence). This CDR3 is built from 13 residues. Here the CDR3 reads CASMSTGVNTIYF. CDR3 in DNA: TGTGCCAGTATGTCAACAGGGGTAAACACCATATATTTT.

The chain carries TRBV7-8 and TRBJ1-2, with no clear D. Germline CDR1 is SGHVS and CDR2 is FQNEAQ. The CDR3 loop spans 14 amino acids. The V and J ends lost 0 bases and 2 bases respectively, with 7 bases between them. CDR3 in DNA: TGTGCCAGCAGCTTAGCTTCAGAAAACTATGGCTACACCTTC. Protein product: CASSLASENYGYTF.

In this sample, this clonotype turned up many times. The CDR3 protein is CASSISGGAGETQYF. As DNA, the CDR3 is TGTGCCAGCAGCATATCCGGGGGGGCCGGGGAGACCCAGTACTTC. J is TRBJ2-5 and V is TRBV7-7; TRBD2 matches 8 bases. The J segment lost 5 bases and the V segment lost 5 bases, leaving 10 bases of the junction unmatched. Germline V gene data show CDR1 as SSHAT and CDR2 as FNYEAQ (reference sequence). This CDR3 is built from 15 residues.

This sequence joins TRBV19 and TRBJ1-1, with no clear D. Trimming removed 6 bases from V and 3 bases from J, with 5 bases in between. Germline CDR1 LNHDA, CDR2 SQIVND (reference sequence). The CDR3 length is 11 residues. CDR3 in amino acids: CASRSYTEAFF. As DNA, the CDR3 is TGTGCCAGTAGATCATACACTGAAGCTTTCTTT.

This clonotype was observed many times. The rearrangement links TRBV12-5 to TRBJ1-4, with D perhaps matching TRBD1 (5 bases). The germline V gene encodes CDR1 LGHNT and CDR2 FRNRAP. The CDR3 runs 17 residues. Trimming shortened V by 1 base and J by 8 bases, and 20 bases separated the two germline ends. CDR3 sequence (DNA): TGTGCTAGTGGTTTGGCCCCAAGTCCCAGGGTGAGGGAAAAACTGTTTTTT. Protein sequence: CASGLAPSPRVREKLFF. Full variable domain (outside the CDR3, taken from reference TRBV12-5 and TRBJ1-4): DARVTQTPRHKVTEMGQEVTMRCQPILGHNTVFWYRQTMMQGLELLAYFRNRAPLDDSGMPKDRFSAEMPDATLATLKIQPSEPRDSAVYFCASGLAPSPRVREKLFFGSGTQLSVL.

The CDR3 sequence: CASSKTENYGYTF. CDR3 nucleotides: TGTGCCAGCAGCAAGACAGAGAACTATGGCTACACCTTC. The chain has TRBV2 and TRBJ1-2; D might be TRBD1 (5 bases). Germline lookup yields CDR1 SNHLY and CDR2 FYNNEI. Trimming stripped 6 bases from V and 2 bases from J, with 10 bases between. The CDR3 loop spans 13 amino acids.

This chain connects TRBV10-3 to TRBJ1-5, with no clear D. V was shortened by 5 bases and J by 7 bases, with 12 bases between the two germline ends. The CDR3 length is 13 residues. Germline CDR1 ENHRY, CDR2 SYGVKD. CDR3 DNA sequence: TGTGCCATCAGTTCAGGCGGGGTCCAGCCCCAGCATTTT. Amino acid sequence: CAISSGGVQPQHF.